Detailed here is one TCR beta chain. Its specificity is unknown. This record belongs to a study of tumor and adjacent non-tumor tissue in lung cancer. Study at large: There were 11 to 12 adenocarcinoma, 2 squamous cell carcinoma and 1 small cell lung cancer cases. General study findings and limits: Tumor repertoires had a smaller top 100 clone share than normal lung. Tumor TCR diversity, when higher, was linked to shorter survival. TCR diversity was significantly greater in tumor than normal lung tissue.

The library came from three nested PCR rounds adapted from ARM-PCR protocols. Each CDR3 protein is one row after TCRdb ran MiXCR on the multiplex PCR reads. Of almost 75,000 distinct CDR3 sequences listed, 65% to 75% were seen once; the top ten hold about a quarter. RNA was extracted from bulk tissue without any cell sorting. More than 3 cm separated this lung sample from the edge of the tumor. The CDR3 is made up of 13 amino acids. Germline-derived CDR1 and CDR2 are PRHDT and FYEKMQ (reference sequence). The V end was cut by 6 bases, the J end by 5 bases, with 14 bases between. This sequence joins TRBV13 and TRBJ2-7; D is unclear. This clonotype was sampled from a woman between 45 and 60 years old with non-small cell lung cancer. Material for sequencing was distant non-tumor lung tissue. DNA of the CDR3: TGTGCCAGCAGTTTACTGTGGTCGAACGAGCAGTACTTC. It yields the protein CASSLLWSNEQYF.